These 21 T cell receptor beta chains were all obtained from the same sample, sequenced in a study of shared clonotypes between healthy human individuals. Profiling relied on immunoSEQ multiplex PCR, and the TCRdb table lists in-frame clones only, not all of them. The table has 2 million to 2.5 million clones, 80% to 95% seen once. The sequencing sample was made of naive CD4+ T cells from PBMCs. This sample's subset: CD45RA+ positively selected. Receptor source: a man between 18 and 35 years old in good health. Some clones in this sample may be carry-over from other donors' samples.

The rearrangement uses TRBV6-6 and TRBJ1-6, with a possible D match to TRBD1 (5 bases). In germline, CDR1 is MNHNY, CDR2 SVGAGI (reference sequence). This CDR3 comprises 14 residues. V dropped 2 bases and J dropped 7 bases, with 9 bases sitting between them. The CDR3 loop is CASSYQGPNSPLHF. Here the CDR3 DNA reads TGTGCCAGCAGTTACCAGGGACCCAATTCACCCCTCCACTTT.

The CDR3 is CASSLMTAQETQYF. The DNA for the CDR3 is TGTGCCAGCAGCTTGATGACAGCACAAGAGACCCAGTACTTC. The V gene is TRBV7-9, the J gene TRBJ2-5; the D gene is possibly TRBD1 (5 bases). Deletions cut 3 bases from V and 2 bases from J, with 10 bases between. CDR1 is SEHNR, CDR2 FQNEAQ, per germline (reference sequence). The CDR3 runs 14 residues.

The chain couples TRBV19 to TRBJ1-4, with 10 bases aligning to TRBD1. This CDR3 has 14 amino acids. With 4 bases clipped from V and 8 bases from J, the junction kept 4 bases outside the gene matches. Looked up from germline, CDR1 is LNHDA and CDR2 is SQIVND (reference sequence). The CDR3: CASSRGTGAEKLFF. The CDR3 coding sequence is TGTGCCAGTAGTAGGGGGACAGGGGCCGAAAAACTGTTTTTT.

About this clone itself: The junction and the germline gene differ at one end; a read error may be behind it. The rearrangement links TRBV28 to TRBJ1-2; 9 bases are shared with TRBD1. The CDR3 extends over 14 amino acids. CDR1 and CDR2 from the germline V gene are MDHEN and SYDVKM. The CDR3 nucleotides are TGTGCCAGCACCCGGGACAGGGTCTGGTATGGCCACACCTTC. This gives the protein CASTRDRVWYGHTF.

This clone was observed once. V and J are TRBV5-1 and TRBJ2-7, with unresolved D. V gave up 2 bases and J gave up 6 bases, with 15 bases separating them. From germline, CDR1 is SGHRS and CDR2 YFSETQ. The CDR3 has 14 amino acids. The CDR3 bases are TGCGCCAGCAGCTTTGGTTCGGCGGTCCGCGAGCAGTACTTC. Translated, it gives CASSFGSAVREQYF. The full variable domain, its missing parts supplied by reference TRBV5-1 and TRBJ2-7, is KAGVTQTPRYLIKTRGQQVTLSCSPISGHRSVSWYQQTPGQGLQFLFEYFSETQRNKGNFPGRFSGRQFSNSRSEMNVSTLELGDSALYLCASSFGSAVREQYFGPGTRLTVT.

This chain links TRBV11-2 with TRBJ2-1; D is perhaps TRBD1 (6 bases). The CDR3 length is 16 residues. Germline V gene lookup returns CDR1 SGHAT and CDR2 FQNNGV. Trimming removed 0 bases from V and 4 bases from J, with 13 bases in between. The DNA of the CDR3 is TGTGCCAGCAGCTTAGATTCGGACAGAAGGTACAATGAGCAGTTCTTC. Protein: CASSLDSDRRYNEQFF.

The chain carries TRBV5-6 and TRBJ1-3; D remains ambiguous. The V end lost 1 base, the J end lost 0 bases, and 8 bases lay between the germline ends. The V gene's germline CDR1 is SGHDT and CDR2 YYEEEE. CDR3 length: 15 residues. The CDR3 here is CASSLLTSSGNTIYF. DNA for the CDR3: TGTGCCAGCAGCTTGTTAACGAGCTCTGGAAACACCATATATTTT.

This clone was counted only a few times. The gene calls are TRBV10-3 and TRBJ1-5; no definite D call. V lost 2 bases and J lost 8, with 7 bases in between. Germline-derived CDR1 and CDR2 are ENHRY and SYGVKD. The CDR3 spans 12 residues. CDR3 residues: CAISEELKPQHF. The CDR3 DNA reads as TGTGCCATCAGTGAGGAGCTGAAGCCCCAGCATTTT.

The V call is TRBV18, the J call TRBJ1-1; no firm D call. The CDR3 has 13 residues. The germline V and J ends were trimmed by 8 bases and 3 bases, with 13 bases remaining between them. Germline assignment: CDR1 KGHSH and CDR2 LQKENI. The CDR3 protein is CASTLSRDTEAFF. The CDR3 nucleotides are TGTGCCAGCACCCTCTCCCGGGACACTGAAGCTTTCTTT.

Concerning this clone: Within the sample, other DNA sequences also encode this same CDR3. The chain recombines TRBV28 with TRBJ1-5; D is unresolved. CDR1 and CDR2 from the germline V gene are MDHEN and SYDVKM. V was pared by 2 bases and J by 10 bases, with 6 bases between. This CDR3 spans 11 amino acids. The CDR3 spells CASSLKSPQHF. The CDR3, as DNA: TGTGCCAGCAGTTTAAAAAGCCCCCAGCATTTT.

This clone was counted a few times. J is TRBJ2-2 and V is TRBV9, with D uncertain. CDR3 length: 12 residues. Germline CDR1 is SGDLS and CDR2 is YYNGEE. Trimming removed 1 base from V and 8 bases from J, with 6 bases in between. As DNA, the CDR3 is TGTGCCAGCAGCGTATTCCAGGGGGAGCTGTTTTTT. Its protein product is CASSVFQGELFF.

The chain uses TRBV5-1 and TRBJ2-3, with 9 bases that match TRBD2. J lost 1 base, V lost 4 bases, and 10 bases had no gene match. The germline V gene encodes CDR1 SGHRS and CDR2 YFSETQ. The CDR3 length is 17 residues. CDR3 amino acids: CASSPPATSGGTDTQYF. For the CDR3, the DNA is TGCGCCAGCAGCCCCCCCGCGACTAGCGGTGGCACAGATACGCAGTATTTT.

Concerning this clone: The same CDR3 arises from other DNA sequences in this sample as well. V and J are TRBV19 and TRBJ1-1; 8 positions match TRBD1. This CDR3 spans 13 amino acids. Germline CDR1 reads LNHDA; CDR2 reads SQIVND (reference sequence). V shed 3 bases and J 5 bases; nucleotides not matched to a gene: 2. The CDR3 DNA reads TGTGCCAGTAGTATCACAGGGGGTACTGAAGCTTTCTTT. It specifies CASSITGGTEAFF.

Only one count was recorded for this clone. The chain links TRBV7-9 to TRBJ2-1; D unclear. CDR1 and CDR2 from the germline V gene are SEHNR and FQNEAQ (reference sequence). The CDR3 contains 14 residues. The V gene lost 3 bases and the J gene lost 1 base, with 7 bases spanning the gap. CDR3 in amino acids: CASSFENSYNEQFF. Written as DNA, the CDR3 is TGTGCCAGCAGCTTCGAGAATTCCTACAATGAGCAGTTCTTC.

The V and J genes are TRBV29-1 and TRBJ2-7, with 10 bases that match TRBD1. Per the germline V gene, CDR1 is SQVTM and CDR2 is ANQGSEA. Trimming cost V 4 bases and J 4 bases; bases outside gene matches: 4. CDR3 size: 13 residues. This CDR3 reads CSVVGTGAYEQYF. The CDR3 DNA follows: TGCAGCGTTGTGGGGACAGGGGCTTACGAGCAGTACTTC.

The chain carries TRBV7-3 and TRBJ2-3, with D perhaps matching TRBD1 (6 bases). With 1 base removed from V and 7 bases from J, the gap between germline ends came to 15 bases. CDR1 is SGHTA and CDR2 is FQGTGA in the germline V gene. The CDR3 is made up of 15 amino acids. The CDR3 loop reads CASSLMGAKVNTQYF. CDR3 DNA sequence: TGTGCCAGCAGCTTAATGGGGGCCAAGGTAAATACGCAGTATTTT.

This clone was counted once. The chain recombines TRBV7-2 with TRBJ2-7; perhaps TRBD1 as D (6 bases). The CDR3 loop spans 14 amino acids. Germline V CDR1 and CDR2: SGHTA, FQGNSA. Trimming took off 3 bases at V and 2 bases at J, with 11 bases between the two ends. The CDR3 region has the DNA TGTGCCAGCAGCTTCGGCAGGGGACCCTACGAGCAGTACTTC. It encodes CASSFGRGPYEQYF.

As for this clone: Other DNA sequences of this sample code for an identical CDR3. The chain uses TRBV5-1 and TRBJ1-4; 7 nucleotides match TRBD1. CDR3 length equals 16 residues. The J segment lost 0 bases and the V segment lost 0 bases, leaving 2 bases of the junction unmatched. The germline V gene has CDR1 SGHRS and CDR2 YFSETQ. CDR3 nucleotide sequence: TGCGCCAGCAGCTTGGGGCAGGGGGCAACTAATGAAAAACTGTTTTTT. This sequence encodes CASSLGQGATNEKLFF.

The chain couples TRBV5-1 to TRBJ1-1; D perhaps matches TRBD1 (6 bases). The CDR3 extends over 14 amino acids. The V and J ends lost 1 base and 6 bases respectively, with 13 bases between them. Germline V gives CDR1 SGHRS, CDR2 YFSETQ. The chain's CDR3 is CASSLLVGGPEAFF. CDR3 nucleotide sequence: TGCGCCAGCAGCTTGTTGGTAGGGGGGCCTGAAGCTTTCTTT.

The chain joins TRBV29-1 to TRBJ1-4, with D hard to call. Trimming stripped 4 bases from V and 7 bases from J, with 16 bases between. The germline V gene encodes CDR1 SQVTM and CDR2 ANQGSEA. CDR3 length: 14 residues. The DNA of the CDR3 is TGCAGCGTTGGCGGGGTTCTTCTTGGTGAAAAACTGTTTTTT. Its translation is CSVGGVLLGEKLFF.

The V gene is TRBV28, the J gene TRBJ1-5; TRBD1 aligns across 7 bases. With 7 bases clipped from V and 1 base from J, the junction kept 13 bases outside the gene matches. The CDR3 consists of 17 residues. Germline V gives CDR1 MDHEN, CDR2 SYDVKM. This CDR3 reads CASIRSTGRLSNQPQHF. Written as DNA, the CDR3 is TGTGCCAGCATCCGGTCGACAGGGAGGTTGAGCAATCAGCCCCAGCATTTT.